The 17 T cell receptor beta chains reported below all come from one sample, sequenced in a study of cytomegalovirus exposure and HLA in healthy donors. With 60 Vbeta and 13 Jbeta primers, the PCR was carried out. Profiled with immunoSEQ multiplex PCR; TCRdb holds only in-frame clones, not every one. The sample totals around 110,000 clones; its top ten clones hold under 7%. Source material: PBMCs. These receptors all stem from a man aged 35 to 55 in good health and CMV-seropositive.

The V call is TRBV27, the J call TRBJ2-7; 12 bases fit TRBD2. The CDR3 has 13 residues. Germline V gives CDR1 MNHEY, CDR2 SMNVEV (reference sequence). Trimming at V came to 11 bases and at J to 5 bases, leaving 7 bases not matched to a gene. The CDR3 here is CASGLAGTHEQYF. CDR3 DNA: TGTGCCTCCGGACTAGCGGGAACCCACGAGCAGTACTTC.

The V gene is TRBV10-2, the J gene TRBJ2-1; perhaps TRBD2 as D (6 bases). Germline V gene data show CDR1 as WSHSY and CDR2 as SAAADI. The CDR3 contains 15 residues. Trimming pared 3 bases from V and 3 bases from J, leaving 12 bases between. DNA for the CDR3: TGCGCCAGCAGTGACGTTAGCGGATACTACAATGAGCAGTTCTTC. It is translated as CASSDVSGYYNEQFF.

The chain links TRBV6-1 to TRBJ2-5, with TRBD2 matching over 11 bases. The germline CDR1 and CDR2 sequences are MNHNS and SASEGT. The CDR3 has 16 residues. Losses at the gene ends were 3 bases for V and 6 bases for J; bases not matched to a gene: 9. The DNA for the CDR3 is TGTGCCAGCAGTGATCCTTTAGCGGGAGGGAGGAAGACCCAGTACTTC. Residues: CASSDPLAGGRKTQYF.

The chain carries TRBV7-6 and TRBJ2-7; D is perhaps TRBD1 (5 bases). The CDR3 totals 13 residues. V dropped 5 bases and J dropped 4 bases, with 12 bases sitting between them. Germline CDR1 SGHVS, CDR2 FNYEAQ. The CDR3 loop is CASSAGQPYEQYF. The CDR3 DNA reads TGTGCCAGCAGCGCAGGACAACCATACGAGCAGTACTTC.

The chain carries TRBV18 and TRBJ2-1; 7 nucleotides align to TRBD2. Germline assignment: CDR1 KGHSH and CDR2 LQKENI. This CDR3 comprises 15 residues. The ends lost 2 bases at V and 3 bases at J; junction bases unmatched: 4. The CDR3 here is CASSPSGTGYNEQFF. The CDR3 nucleotides are TGTGCCAGCTCACCAAGCGGGACCGGCTACAATGAGCAGTTCTTC.

This chain joins TRBV28 and TRBJ2-2, with TRBD1 identical over 10 bases. The CDR3 runs to 17 residues. J was trimmed by 0 bases and V by 3 bases; bases with no gene match: 4. Germline V CDR1 and CDR2: MDHEN, SYDVKM. The CDR3 DNA reads as TGTGCCAGCAGTTTCCCTGACAGGGGGCCGAACACCGGGGAGCTGTTTTTT. Protein sequence: CASSFPDRGPNTGELFF.

The CDR3 protein is CASSLSGTGGAEQYF. The CDR3 coding sequence is TGTGCCAGCAGCTTAAGCGGGACAGGGGGGGCCGAGCAGTACTTC. The V and J genes are TRBV7-2 and TRBJ2-7; TRBD1 matches 11 bases. The CDR3 contains 15 residues. After removal of 2 bases from V and 6 bases from J, the junction contained 6 bases not matched to a gene. The germline V gene encodes CDR1 SGHTA and CDR2 FQGNSA.

This chain uses TRBV7-2 with TRBJ2-3; D is undetermined. The germline V gene has CDR1 SGHTA and CDR2 FQGNSA. Trimming shortened V by 4 bases and J by 1 base, and 12 bases separated the two germline ends. The CDR3 is 15 amino acids. This chain's CDR3 is CASSSSRIGTDTQYF. The CDR3 nucleotides read TGTGCCAGCAGCTCCTCGAGGATCGGCACAGATACGCAGTATTTT.

V usage is TRBV27 and J usage is TRBJ2-2; no firm D call. Trimming took 6 bases from V and 1 from J, leaving 3 bases between them. The CDR3 length is 12 residues. Germline V lookup: CDR1 MNHEY, CDR2 SMNVEV (reference sequence). For the CDR3, the DNA is TGTGCCAGCAGGCGGAACACCGGGGAGCTGTTTTTT. Its translation is CASRRNTGELFF.

The chain carries TRBV7-3 and TRBJ2-7, with 7 bases identical to TRBD1. CDR3 length equals 15 residues. J lost 2 bases, V lost 2 bases, and 6 bases had no gene match. From germline, CDR1 is SGHTA and CDR2 FQGTGA. The CDR3 DNA reads TGTGCCAGCAGCTTAGTTCACAGGGGAACCTACGAGCAGTACTTC. Translated, it gives CASSLVHRGTYEQYF.

The J gene is TRBJ1-2, the V gene TRBV30; 7 bases map to TRBD1. The length of the CDR3 is 15 residues. CDR1 and CDR2 from the germline V gene are GTSNPN and SVGIG (reference sequence). After removal of 0 bases from V and 8 bases from J, the junction contained 12 bases not matched to a gene. The CDR3 reads CAWSVVSRTGLGYTF. CDR3 coding DNA: TGTGCCTGGAGTGTAGTGTCTAGGACAGGTCTAGGCTACACCTTC.

CDR3 coding DNA: TGTGCCAGCAGCTTAGGGACAGTGATCTATGGCTACACCTTC. Translating it yields CASSLGTVIYGYTF. The chain has TRBV7-9 and TRBJ1-2; tentative D call: TRBD1 (6 bases). Per the germline V gene, CDR1 is SEHNR and CDR2 is FQNEAQ (reference sequence). V dropped 1 base and J dropped 4 bases, with 10 bases sitting between them. The CDR3 has 14 residues.

The chain links TRBV10-3 to TRBJ1-2; D perhaps matches TRBD1 (6 bases). Germline V CDR1 and CDR2: ENHRY, SYGVKD. CDR3 length: 13 amino acids. V lost 4 bases and J lost 2, with 8 bases in between. The CDR3 nucleotides read TGTGCCATCAGTGGCACAGGGAACTATGGCTACACCTTC. Amino acids: CAISGTGNYGYTF.

The chain is built from TRBV6-1 and TRBJ2-7; TRBD1 matches at 8 bases. Trimming took 7 bases from V and 3 from J; bases not matched to a gene: 8. CDR1 and CDR2 (germline): MNHNS, SASEGT. CDR3 size: 14 residues. The CDR3 protein is CASKAGTGHYEQYF. DNA for the CDR3: TGTGCCAGCAAGGCCGGGACAGGACACTACGAGCAGTACTTC.

Note on this clone: Other DNA variants within this sample encode the same CDR3. The chain is built from TRBV7-2 and TRBJ2-7, with D perhaps matching TRBD1 (6 bases). The CDR3 contains 14 residues. Between the trimmed V and J ends, which lost 1 base and 3 bases, there was a span of 10 bases. Germline assignment: CDR1 SGHTA and CDR2 FQGNSA. The chain's CDR3 is CASSLDRASYEQYF. The CDR3 region has the DNA TGTGCCAGCAGCTTAGACAGGGCCAGCTACGAGCAGTACTTC.

The chain joins TRBV18 to TRBJ2-7; tentatively, D is TRBD1 (5 bases). CDR1 and CDR2 from the germline V gene are KGHSH and LQKENI. Trimming removed 3 bases at V and 5 bases at J, with 20 bases between. The CDR3 spans 16 residues. In nucleotides, the CDR3 is TGTGCCAGCTCACCGATGGGCAGGGCGACGACCCACGAGCAGTACTTC. Its translation is CASSPMGRATTHEQYF.

The chain is built from TRBV28 and TRBJ2-7; a possible D gene is TRBD1 (6 bases). CDR3 length: 15 amino acids. Trimming pared 5 bases from V and 2 bases from J, leaving 16 bases between. Per germline, CDR1 MDHEN and CDR2 SYDVKM. The CDR3 protein is CASSRTGSGTYEQYF. The CDR3 DNA reads as TGTGCCAGCAGTCGTACAGGGTCGGGGACCTACGAGCAGTACTTC. Complete variable domain (other parts from reference TRBV28 and TRBJ2-7): DVKVTQSSRYLVKRTGEKVFLECVQDMDHENMFWYRQDPGLGLRLIYFSYDVKMKEKGDIPEGYSVSREKKERFSLILESASTNQTSMYLCASSRTGSGTYEQYFGPGTRLTVT.